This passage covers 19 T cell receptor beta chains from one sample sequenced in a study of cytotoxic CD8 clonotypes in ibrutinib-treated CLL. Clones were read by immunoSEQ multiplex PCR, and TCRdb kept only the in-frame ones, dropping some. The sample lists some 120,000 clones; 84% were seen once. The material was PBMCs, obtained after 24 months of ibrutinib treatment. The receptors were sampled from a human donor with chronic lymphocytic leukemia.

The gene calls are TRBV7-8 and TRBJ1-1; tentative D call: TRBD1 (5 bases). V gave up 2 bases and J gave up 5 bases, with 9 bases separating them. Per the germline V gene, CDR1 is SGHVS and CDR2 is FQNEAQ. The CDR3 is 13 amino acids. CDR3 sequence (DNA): TGTGCCAGCAGCTTATCAGGGAGGACTGAAGCTTTCTTT. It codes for CASSLSGRTEAFF.

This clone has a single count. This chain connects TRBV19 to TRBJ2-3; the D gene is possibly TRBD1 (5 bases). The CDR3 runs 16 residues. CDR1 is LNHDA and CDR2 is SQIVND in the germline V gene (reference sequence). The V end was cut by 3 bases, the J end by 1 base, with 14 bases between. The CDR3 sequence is CASSIATGPGTDTQYF. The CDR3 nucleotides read TGTGCCAGTAGTATCGCCACAGGACCCGGCACAGATACGCAGTATTTT.

The CDR3 bases are TGTGCCTGGAGCTCGGACAGGGGTAACTATGGCTACACCTTC. Its protein is CAWSSDRGNYGYTF. The genes are TRBV30 and TRBJ1-2; 9 bases map to TRBD1. Germline V gene lookup returns CDR1 GTSNPN and CDR2 SVGIG (reference sequence). This CDR3 comprises 14 residues. Unmatched junction bases numbered 3, after V lost 3 bases and J lost 1 base.

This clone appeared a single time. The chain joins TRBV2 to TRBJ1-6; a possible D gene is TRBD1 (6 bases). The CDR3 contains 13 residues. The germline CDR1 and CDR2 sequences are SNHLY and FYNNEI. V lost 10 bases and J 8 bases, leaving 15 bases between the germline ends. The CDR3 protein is CATKQGIDSPLHF. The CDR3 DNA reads TGTGCCACCAAACAGGGCATCGATTCACCCCTCCACTTT. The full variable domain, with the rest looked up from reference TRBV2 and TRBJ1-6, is EPEVTQTPSHQVTQMGQEVILRCVPISNHLYFYWYRQILGQKVEFLVSFYNNEISEKSEIFDDQFSVERPDGSNFTLKIRSTKLEDSAMYFCATKQGIDSPLHFGNGTRLTVT.

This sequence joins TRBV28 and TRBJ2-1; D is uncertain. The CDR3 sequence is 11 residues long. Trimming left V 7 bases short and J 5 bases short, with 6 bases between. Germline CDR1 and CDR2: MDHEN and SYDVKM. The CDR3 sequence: CASKKDNEQFF. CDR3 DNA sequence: TGTGCCAGCAAAAAAGACAATGAGCAGTTCTTC.

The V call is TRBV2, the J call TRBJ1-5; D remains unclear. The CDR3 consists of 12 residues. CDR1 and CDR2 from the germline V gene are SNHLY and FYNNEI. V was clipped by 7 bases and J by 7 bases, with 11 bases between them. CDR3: CASKGGGQPQHF. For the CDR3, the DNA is TGTGCCAGCAAGGGAGGTGGCCAGCCCCAGCATTTT.

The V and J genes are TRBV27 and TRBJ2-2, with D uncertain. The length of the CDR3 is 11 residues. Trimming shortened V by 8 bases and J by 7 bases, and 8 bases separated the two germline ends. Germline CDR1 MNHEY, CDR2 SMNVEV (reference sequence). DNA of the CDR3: TGTGCCAGCTCCACGGGCGGGGAGCTGTTTTTT. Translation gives CASSTGGELFF.

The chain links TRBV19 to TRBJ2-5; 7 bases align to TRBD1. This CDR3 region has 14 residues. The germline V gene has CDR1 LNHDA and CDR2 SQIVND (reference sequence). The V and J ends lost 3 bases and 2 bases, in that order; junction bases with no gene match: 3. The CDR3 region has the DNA TGTGCCAGTAGTATGAGCAGGGGGCAAGAGACCCAGTACTTC. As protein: CASSMSRGQETQYF. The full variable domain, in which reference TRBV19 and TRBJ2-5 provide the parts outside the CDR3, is DGGITQSPKYLFRKEGQNVTLSCEQNLNHDAMYWYRQDPGQGLRLIYYSQIVNDFQKGDIAEGYSVSREKKESFPLTVTSAQKNPTAFYLCASSMSRGQETQYFGPGTRLLVL.

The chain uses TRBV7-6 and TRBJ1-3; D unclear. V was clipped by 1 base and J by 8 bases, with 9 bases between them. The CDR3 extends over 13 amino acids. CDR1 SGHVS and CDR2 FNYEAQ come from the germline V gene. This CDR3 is CASSLDGLDTIYF. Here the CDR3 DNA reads TGTGCCAGCAGCTTAGACGGGTTGGACACCATATATTTT.

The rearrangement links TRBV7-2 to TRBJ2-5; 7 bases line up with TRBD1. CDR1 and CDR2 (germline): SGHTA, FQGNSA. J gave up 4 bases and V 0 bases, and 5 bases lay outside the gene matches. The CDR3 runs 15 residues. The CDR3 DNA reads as TGTGCCAGCAGCTTAGCGGGGACAGCAGGAGAGACCCAGTACTTC. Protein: CASSLAGTAGETQYF. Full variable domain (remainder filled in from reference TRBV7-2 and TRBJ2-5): GAGVSQSPSNKVTEKGKDVELRCDPISGHTALYWYRQSLGQGLEFLIYFQGNSAPDKSGLPSDRFSAERTGGSVSTLTIQRTQQEDSAVYLCASSLAGTAGETQYFGPGTRLLVL.

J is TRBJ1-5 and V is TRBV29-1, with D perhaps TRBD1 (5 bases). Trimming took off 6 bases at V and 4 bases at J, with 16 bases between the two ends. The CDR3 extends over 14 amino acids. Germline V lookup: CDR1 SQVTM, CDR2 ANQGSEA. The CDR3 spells CSVATGGRNQPQHF. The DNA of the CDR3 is TGCAGCGTCGCGACGGGGGGAAGGAATCAGCCCCAGCATTTT.

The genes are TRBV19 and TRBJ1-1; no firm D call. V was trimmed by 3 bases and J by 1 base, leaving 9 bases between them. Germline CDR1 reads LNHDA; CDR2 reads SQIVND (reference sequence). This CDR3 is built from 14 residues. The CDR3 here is CASSISGPNTEAFF. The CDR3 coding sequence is TGTGCCAGTAGTATTTCTGGGCCGAACACTGAAGCTTTCTTT.

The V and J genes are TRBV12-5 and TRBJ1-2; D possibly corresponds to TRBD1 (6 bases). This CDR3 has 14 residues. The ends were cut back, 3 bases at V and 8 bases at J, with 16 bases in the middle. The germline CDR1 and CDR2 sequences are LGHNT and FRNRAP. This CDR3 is CASGFPGGGQGYTF. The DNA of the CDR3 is TGTGCTAGTGGTTTCCCTGGGGGGGGGCAGGGCTACACCTTC.

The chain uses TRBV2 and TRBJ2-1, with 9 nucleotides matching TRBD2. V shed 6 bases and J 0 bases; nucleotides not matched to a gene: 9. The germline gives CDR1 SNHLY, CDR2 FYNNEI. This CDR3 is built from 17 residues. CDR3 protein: CASRSASGDNSYNEQFF. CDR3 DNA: TGTGCCAGCAGAAGCGCTAGCGGGGACAACTCCTACAATGAGCAGTTCTTC.

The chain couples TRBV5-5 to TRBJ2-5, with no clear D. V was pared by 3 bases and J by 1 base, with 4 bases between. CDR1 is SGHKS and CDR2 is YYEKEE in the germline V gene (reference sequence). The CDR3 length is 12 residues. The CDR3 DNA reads TGTGCCAGCAGCTATACCCAAGAGACCCAGTACTTC. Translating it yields CASSYTQETQYF.

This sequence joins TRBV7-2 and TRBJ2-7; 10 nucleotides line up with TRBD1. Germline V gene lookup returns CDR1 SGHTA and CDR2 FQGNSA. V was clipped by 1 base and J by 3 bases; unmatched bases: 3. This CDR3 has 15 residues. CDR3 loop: CASSLGWDRGYEQYF. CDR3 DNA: TGTGCCAGCAGCTTAGGGTGGGACAGGGGCTACGAGCAGTACTTC.

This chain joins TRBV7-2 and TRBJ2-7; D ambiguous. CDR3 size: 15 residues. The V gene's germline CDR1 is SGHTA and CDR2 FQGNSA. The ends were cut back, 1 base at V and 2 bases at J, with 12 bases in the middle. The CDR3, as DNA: TGTGCCAGCAGCTTAGTTCCGGCGGCAGCCTACGAGCAGTACTTC. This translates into CASSLVPAAAYEQYF.

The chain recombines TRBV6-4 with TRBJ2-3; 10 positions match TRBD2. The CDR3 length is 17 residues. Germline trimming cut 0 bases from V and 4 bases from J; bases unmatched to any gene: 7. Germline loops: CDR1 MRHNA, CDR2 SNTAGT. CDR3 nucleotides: TGTGCCAGCAGTGACTCGAGTCTAGCGGGGGTCCCAGATACGCAGTATTTT. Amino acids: CASSDSSLAGVPDTQYF.

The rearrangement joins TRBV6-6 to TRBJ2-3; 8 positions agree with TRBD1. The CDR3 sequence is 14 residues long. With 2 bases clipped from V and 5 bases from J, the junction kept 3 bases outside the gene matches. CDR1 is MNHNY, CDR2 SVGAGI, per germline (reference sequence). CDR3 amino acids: CASSYPRGQDTQYF. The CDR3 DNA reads TGTGCCAGCAGTTACCCCAGGGGGCAAGATACGCAGTATTTT.